This T cell receptor (beta chain) was sequenced during a study of breast tumors, draining lymph nodes, adjacent tissues. Study results and caveats: Tumor TCR diversity was below lymph nodes but above nontumor tissue. Compared with basal-like, luminal-like tumors shared significantly more repertoire with nontumor tissue.

A single record per CDR3 protein comes from TCRdb applying MiXCR to the multiplex PCR reads. The sample holds about 130,000 distinct CDR3 sequences, about 20% seen once. This clonotype was seen ten or more times. Its cognate antigen is unknown. This CDR3 is built from 15 residues. Per germline, CDR1 SGHRS and CDR2 YFSETQ. Trimming shortened V by 2 bases and J by 1 base, and 11 bases separated the two germline ends. The lymph nodes were axillary draining lymph nodes from breast cancer patients. What was sequenced was axillary lymph node tissue. The chain links TRBV5-1 to TRBJ2-3; D may be TRBD1 or TRBD2 (5 bases each). The sequence was collected from a female donor with breast cancer. Some clones in this sample may be carry-over from other donors' samples. The chain's CDR3 is CASSFGDARTDTQYF. The CDR3 region has the DNA TGCGCCAGCAGCTTTGGGGACGCCCGCACAGATACGCAGTATTTT.